Presented here are 30 T cell receptor beta chains from one specimen sequenced in a study of blood T cell repertoires in COVID-19. Method: immunoSEQ multiplex PCR; TCRdb's copy keeps in-frame clones and lacks some. The table shows under 200,000 clones, with around 82% occurring only once. The sample was peripheral blood. Receptors were obtained from a human donor with acute or convalescent COVID-19. The donor label of this sample is uncertain.

This chain connects TRBV6-4 to TRBJ2-2, with TRBD2 matching over 8 bases. J was trimmed by 0 bases and V by 2 bases; bases with no gene match: 20. There are 22 residues in the CDR3. Germline CDR1 MRHNA, CDR2 SNTAGT. In nucleotides, the CDR3 is TGTGCCAGCAGTGACGCGTGGGAAGCGGGAGTCAATCGGGTAGCGAACACCGGGGAGCTGTTTTTT. Translation gives CASSDAWEAGVNRVANTGELFF.

The chain is built from TRBV19 and TRBJ2-4, with 12 positions matching TRBD2. V shed 2 bases and J 3 bases; nucleotides not matched to a gene: 5. The CDR3 extends over 17 amino acids. Germline values: CDR1 LNHDA, CDR2 SQIVND (reference sequence). As DNA, the CDR3 is TGTGCCAGTAGTATATCTAGCGGGGGGGATGGCAAAAACATTCAGTACTTC. Protein sequence: CASSISSGGDGKNIQYF.

The V call is TRBV18, the J call TRBJ1-2; D is possibly TRBD1 (6 bases). Germline CDR1 is KGHSH and CDR2 is LQKENI. The CDR3 extends over 13 amino acids. The V and J ends lost 4 bases and 0 bases respectively, with 6 bases between them. Written as DNA, the CDR3 is TGTGCCAGCTCACAGGGGGCTAACTATGGCTACACCTTC. It is translated as CASSQGANYGYTF.

This chain connects TRBV18 to TRBJ2-5; 7 nucleotides align to TRBD1. This CDR3 is 15 amino acids long. J gave up 2 bases and V 2 bases, and 5 bases lay outside the gene matches. CDR1 KGHSH and CDR2 LQKENI come from the germline V gene. The CDR3 here is CASSPRGGLQETQYF. CDR3 sequence (DNA): TGTGCCAGCTCACCAAGAGGGGGCTTGCAAGAGACCCAGTACTTC. Filled out from reference TRBV18 and TRBJ2-5, the complete variable domain reads NAGVMQNPRHLVRRRGQEARLRCSPMKGHSHVYWYRQLPEEGLKFMVYLQKENIIDESGMPKERFSAEFPKEGPSILRIQQVVRGDSAAYFCASSPRGGLQETQYFGPGTRLLVL.

The V and J genes are TRBV3-1 (or the pseudogene TRBV3-2) and TRBJ1-2; D is possibly TRBD1 (5 bases). Germline CDR1 and CDR2: LGHDT and YNNKEL (reference sequence). The CDR3 runs to 13 residues. Trimming took off 3 bases at V and 3 bases at J, with 8 bases between the two ends. DNA for the CDR3: TGTGCCAGCAGCCAGGGGGGATACTATGGCTACACCTTC. This codes for CASSQGGYYGYTF.

The chain uses TRBV2 and TRBJ1-1; tentatively, D is TRBD1 (5 bases). The CDR3 has 13 amino acids. Per the germline V gene, CDR1 is SNHLY and CDR2 is FYNNEI. The V end was cut by 2 bases, the J end by 8 bases, with 12 bases between. DNA for the CDR3: TGTGCCAGCAGTGAATTGTTTCAGGGAGAAGCTTTCTTT. Translated: CASSELFQGEAFF.

The count of this clone is one. The chain carries TRBV30 and TRBJ2-7; TRBD1 matches 8 bases. This CDR3 has 12 residues. The trim removed 7 bases at V and 1 base at J, leaving 3 bases unmatched. From germline, CDR1 is GTSNPN and CDR2 SVGIG (reference sequence). This CDR3 reads CASHRGSYEQYF. CDR3 nucleotide sequence: TGTGCCTCTCACAGGGGGTCCTACGAGCAGTACTTC. Based on the CDR3 plus reference TRBV30 and TRBJ2-7, the full variable domain is SQTIHQWPATLVQPVGSPLSLECTVEGTSNPNLYWYRQAAGRGLQLLFYSVGIGQISSEVPQNLSASRPQDRQFILSSKKLLLSDSGFYLCASHRGSYEQYFGPGTRLTVT.

V and J are TRBV19 and TRBJ2-1; 9 bases line up with TRBD1. After removal of 3 bases from V and 10 bases from J, the junction contained 7 bases not matched to a gene. The germline CDR1 and CDR2 sequences are LNHDA and SQIVND (reference sequence). The CDR3 consists of 14 residues. CDR3: CASSMGQGGTEQFF. The CDR3 region has the DNA TGTGCCAGTAGTATGGGACAGGGAGGAACGGAGCAGTTCTTC.

The V gene is TRBV27, the J gene TRBJ2-3; 11 bases are shared with TRBD1. Germline CDR1 and CDR2: MNHEY and SMNVEV (reference sequence). The length of the CDR3 is 15 residues. With V trimmed by 3 bases and J by 6 bases, 5 bases remained unmatched. The chain's CDR3 is CASSFRTGGVDTQYF. CDR3 nucleotides: TGTGCCAGCAGTTTCCGGACAGGGGGCGTGGATACGCAGTATTTT.

In this sample, this clone turned up once. The V gene is TRBV4-2, the J gene TRBJ2-3; TRBD2 matches at 11 bases. Unmatched junction bases numbered 12, after V lost 1 base and J lost 0 bases. Germline loops: CDR1 LGHNA, CDR2 YNFKEQ. The CDR3 runs 20 residues. The CDR3 bases are TGTGCCAGCAGCCAAGCCCCAGCTAGCGGGGGGTTCTTAAGCACAGATACGCAGTATTTT. This translates into CASSQAPASGGFLSTDTQYF.

The chain recombines TRBV30 with TRBJ2-7, with a weak D call TRBD2 (6 bases). The V gene lost 8 bases and the J gene lost 4 bases, with 15 bases spanning the gap. Germline V gene sequence: CDR1 GTSNPN, CDR2 SVGIG (reference sequence). The CDR3 extends over 12 amino acids. The chain's CDR3 is CAAGRGKYEQYF. In nucleotides, the CDR3 is TGTGCCGCGGGACGGGGGAAGTACGAGCAGTACTTC.

The chain carries TRBV4-1 and TRBJ1-5, with a possible D match to TRBD1 (6 bases). CDR3 length: 16 amino acids. The V gene lost 1 base and the J gene lost 4 bases, with 14 bases spanning the gap. Germline values: CDR1 MGHRA, CDR2 YSYEKL. The CDR3 nucleotides are TGCGCCAGCAGCCAAGTAAGGGGGACGCAAAATCAGCCCCAGCATTTT. Protein: CASSQVRGTQNQPQHF.

This sequence joins TRBV30 and TRBJ1-6; D ambiguous. CDR3 size: 20 residues. V lost 0 bases, J lost 0 bases, and 21 bases lay in between. Germline V CDR1 and CDR2: GTSNPN, SVGIG (reference sequence). The CDR3 sequence: CAWSVYMAGPPSSYNSPLHF. The CDR3 DNA reads TGTGCCTGGAGTGTATATATGGCAGGCCCCCCGAGCTCCTATAATTCACCCCTCCACTTT.

The chain links TRBV2 to TRBJ1-2; the D gene is possibly TRBD1 (6 bases). CDR3 length: 13 amino acids. CDR1 is SNHLY and CDR2 is FYNNEI in the germline V gene. Trimming left V 9 bases short and J 1 base short, with 12 bases between. CDR3 sequence: CASDKGDNYGYTF. Written as DNA, the CDR3 is TGTGCCAGTGACAAGGGGGATAACTATGGCTACACCTTC.

V and J are TRBV25-1 and TRBJ1-1; 8 bases match TRBD1. Germline lookup yields CDR1 MGHDK and CDR2 SYGVNS. This CDR3 contains 15 residues. Trimming cost V 3 bases and J 3 bases; bases outside gene matches: 6. CDR3 bases: TGTGCCAGCAGTGATATCGACAGGGGTGACACTGAAGCTTTCTTT. Protein sequence: CASSDIDRGDTEAFF.

The chain recombines TRBV6-5 with TRBJ2-3; a weak D match, TRBD2 (6 bases). The CDR3 totals 15 residues. Germline CDR1 reads MNHEY; CDR2 reads SVGAGI. V lost 6 bases and J 4 bases, leaving 17 bases between the germline ends. The CDR3: CASSPIPRGADTQYF. For the CDR3, the DNA is TGTGCCAGCAGCCCAATCCCGCGGGGTGCAGATACGCAGTATTTT.

The rearrangement links TRBV9 to TRBJ2-1, with D tentatively TRBD1 (6 bases). This CDR3 region has 20 residues. Germline CDR1 and CDR2: SGDLS and YYNGEE. V shed 4 bases and J shed 4 bases, with 30 bases lying between them. As DNA, the CDR3 is TGTGCCAGCAGCCCCAGGTCCAGGGGTTCAGAGGGGCAGAGGTACAATGAGCAGTTCTTC. This sequence encodes CASSPRSRGSEGQRYNEQFF.

A remark on this clone: The identical CDR3 is also encoded by other nucleotide sequences in the sample. The CDR3 DNA sequence: TGTGCCAGCAGCTTAACTAGCGGGGACACAGATACGCAGTATTTT. Residues: CASSLTSGDTDTQYF. This chain connects TRBV7-3 to TRBJ2-3; TRBD2 agrees at 8 bases. CDR3 size: 15 residues. V shed 0 bases and J 2 bases; nucleotides not matched to a gene: 1. Germline V CDR1 and CDR2: SGHTA, FQGTGA.

V is TRBV9 and J is TRBJ1-5; D call uncertain. CDR1 is SGDLS, CDR2 YYNGEE, per germline. Trimming took 0 bases from V and 4 from J, leaving 5 bases between them. This CDR3 is built from 13 residues. CDR3 sequence (DNA): TGTGCCAGCAGCGTAGACGCGAATCAGCCCCAGCATTTT. Its protein is CASSVDANQPQHF.

The chain carries TRBV21-1 and TRBJ2-5; TRBD2, as called in the table, went unchecked against the DNA. TRBV21-1 represents a pseudogene. The CDR3 contains 17 residues. This CDR3 reads CASSIRPLAGGQETQYF. The CDR3 coding sequence is TGTGCCAGCAGCATCCGCCCACTAGCGGGGGGCCAAGAGACCCAGTACTTC.

Concerning this clone itself: Other DNA sequences in the same sample also yield this CDR3. This chain joins TRBV18 and TRBJ2-7; the D is unclear. Per germline, CDR1 KGHSH and CDR2 LQKENI. The CDR3 has 13 amino acids. Trimming removed 2 bases at V and 1 base at J, with 6 bases between. The CDR3 spells CASSPAGSYEQYF. CDR3 bases: TGTGCCAGCTCACCAGCCGGTTCCTACGAGCAGTACTTC.

The chain employs TRBV5-6 and TRBJ1-5; TRBD1 agrees at 9 bases. The J segment lost 0 bases and the V segment lost 2 bases, leaving 6 bases of the junction unmatched. The CDR3 has 17 amino acids. Germline CDR1 SGHDT, CDR2 YYEEEE. In DNA form, the CDR3 reads TGTGCCAGCAGCTTAGGGACAGGGCCTTATAGCAATCAGCCCCAGCATTTT. This encodes CASSLGTGPYSNQPQHF.

The chain links TRBV30 to TRBJ2-5; weak D call: TRBD2 (5 bases). The germline V and J ends were trimmed by 2 bases and 9 bases, with 13 bases remaining between them. There are 12 residues in the CDR3. CDR1 is GTSNPN and CDR2 is SVGIG in the germline V gene (reference sequence). CDR3: CAWSTPGSSQYF. In nucleotides, the CDR3 is TGTGCCTGGAGTACCCCGGGGAGCTCCCAGTACTTC.

The rearrangement uses TRBV29-1 and TRBJ1-1, with 10 bases aligning to TRBD1. V trimming: 6 bases; J trimming: 2 bases; junction bases outside the gene matches: 3. Per germline, CDR1 SQVTM and CDR2 ANQGSEA. This CDR3 comprises 13 residues. The CDR3, as DNA: TGCAGCGTAGAGACAGGGGGCAACACTGAAGCTTTCTTT. Translated, it gives CSVETGGNTEAFF.

V usage is TRBV5-4 and J usage is TRBJ2-3; 7 nucleotides match TRBD2. The CDR3 length is 19 residues. V gave up 2 bases and J gave up 0 bases; unmatched junction bases: 15. The germline CDR1 and CDR2 sequences are SGHNT and YYREEE (reference sequence). Here the CDR3 reads CASSFYGRGGSLSTDTQYF. The CDR3 DNA is TGTGCCAGCAGCTTCTATGGTCGAGGCGGGAGCCTAAGCACAGATACGCAGTATTTT.

J is TRBJ1-4 and V is TRBV7-9; D possibly corresponds to TRBD1 (6 bases). Trimming removed 5 bases at V and 3 bases at J, with 13 bases between. The CDR3 covers 15 residues. Germline V gene sequence: CDR1 SEHNR, CDR2 FQNEAQ (reference sequence). This CDR3 reads CASSPRGAANEKLFF. CDR3 nucleotides: TGTGCCAGCAGCCCCCGGGGGGCGGCTAATGAAAAACTGTTTTTT.

The table lists this clone with a few counts. This rearrangement joins TRBV6-5 to TRBJ2-7; 7 bases match TRBD1. The CDR3 extends over 14 amino acids. Per germline, CDR1 MNHEY and CDR2 SVGAGI. Germline trimming cut 6 bases from V and 3 bases from J; bases unmatched to any gene: 8. CDR3 sequence (DNA): TGTGCCAGCAGCAACCAGGCAGGGGGCTACGAGCAGTACTTC. Its translation is CASSNQAGGYEQYF.

This clone occurred a few times. The gene calls are TRBV30 and TRBJ1-2; TRBD1 aligns across 10 bases. V dropped 1 base and J dropped 8; count of bases not matched to a gene: 4. Germline V gene sequence: CDR1 GTSNPN, CDR2 SVGIG (reference sequence). This CDR3 contains 13 residues. The CDR3 sequence is CAWSGQGAPGYTF. Here the CDR3 DNA reads TGTGCCTGGAGTGGACAGGGGGCGCCAGGCTACACCTTC.

This sequence joins TRBV28 and TRBJ1-4, with 7 nucleotides matching TRBD1. The CDR3 is 14 residues long. Trimming took 10 bases from V and 5 from J; bases not matched to a gene: 10. Germline values: CDR1 MDHEN, CDR2 SYDVKM. CDR3 sequence reads: CATAPGGENEKLFF. The CDR3 nucleotides are TGTGCCACCGCTCCAGGGGGAGAAAATGAAAAACTGTTTTTT. The complete variable domain, with remaining parts taken from reference TRBV28 and TRBJ1-4, reads DVKVTQSSRYLVKRTGEKVFLECVQDMDHENMFWYRQDPGLGLRLIYFSYDVKMKEKGDIPEGYSVSREKKERFSLILESASTNQTSMYLCATAPGGENEKLFFGSGTQLSVL.

V usage is TRBV14 and J usage is TRBJ2-3, with 14 bases aligning to TRBD2. The V segment lost 3 bases and the J segment 5 bases; nucleotides outside the gene matches: 4. The CDR3 extends over 16 amino acids. The V gene's germline CDR1 is SGHDN and CDR2 FVKESK. In DNA form, the CDR3 reads TGTGCCAGCAGCCATGGACTAGCGGGGGGACGAGATACGCAGTATTTT. It codes for CASSHGLAGGRDTQYF.